The TCR beta chain under discussion was sequenced for a study of T cell repertoires in cytomegalovirus infection. Findings of the study overall: Identification of carriers of CMV plus the relevant HLA was performed using cumulative public TCR beta family frequency. CMV-specific TCR beta clonotypes restricted by HLA-C were the ones dominating the ex vivo response.

This clonotype has just a few counts. Its antigen is as yet unknown. Using its own MiXCR run on the reads, TCRdb lists one record per CDR3 protein. This table holds 150,000 to 200,000 distinct CDR3 sequences, roughly 20% found once. The V end lost 0 bases, the J end lost 9 bases, and 18 bases lay between the germline ends. Looked up from germline, CDR1 is DFQATT and CDR2 is SNEGSKA (reference sequence). There are 15 residues in the CDR3. Sequenced sample: PBMCs. The sequence was obtained from a human donor in good health (CMV status not recorded). Some clones in this sample may be carry-over from other donors' samples. The rearrangement uses TRBV20-1 and TRBJ1-5; the D is unclear. The CDR3 sequence: CSARDGHLSAGPQHF. The CDR3 DNA is TGCAGTGCTAGAGATGGGCACCTCTCCGCCGGGCCCCAGCATTTT.